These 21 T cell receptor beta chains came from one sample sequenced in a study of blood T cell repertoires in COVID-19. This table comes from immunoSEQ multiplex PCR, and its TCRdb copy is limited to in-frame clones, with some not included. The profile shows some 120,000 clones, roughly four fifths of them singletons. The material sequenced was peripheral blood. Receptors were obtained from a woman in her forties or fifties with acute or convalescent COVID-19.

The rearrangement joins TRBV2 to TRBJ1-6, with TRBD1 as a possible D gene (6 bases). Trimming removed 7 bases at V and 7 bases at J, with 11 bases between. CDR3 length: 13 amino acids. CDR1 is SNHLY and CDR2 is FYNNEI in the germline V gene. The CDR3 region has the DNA TGTGCCAGCACTAGGGACACCAATTCACCCCTCCACTTT. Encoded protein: CASTRDTNSPLHF.

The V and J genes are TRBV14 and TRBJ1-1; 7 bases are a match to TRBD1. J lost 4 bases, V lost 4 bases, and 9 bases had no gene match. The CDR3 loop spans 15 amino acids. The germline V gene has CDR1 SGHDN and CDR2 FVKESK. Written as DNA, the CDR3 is TGTGCCAGCAGCCCCCAGATCGGACAGGCCACTGAAGCTTTCTTT. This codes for CASSPQIGQATEAFF.

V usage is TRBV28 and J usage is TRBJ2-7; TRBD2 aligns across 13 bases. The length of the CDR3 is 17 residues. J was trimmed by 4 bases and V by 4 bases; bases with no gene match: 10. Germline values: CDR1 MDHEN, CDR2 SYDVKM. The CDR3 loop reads CASSSNRWTSGSYEQYF. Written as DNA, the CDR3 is TGTGCCAGCAGTTCCAACCGATGGACTAGCGGGAGTTACGAGCAGTACTTC.

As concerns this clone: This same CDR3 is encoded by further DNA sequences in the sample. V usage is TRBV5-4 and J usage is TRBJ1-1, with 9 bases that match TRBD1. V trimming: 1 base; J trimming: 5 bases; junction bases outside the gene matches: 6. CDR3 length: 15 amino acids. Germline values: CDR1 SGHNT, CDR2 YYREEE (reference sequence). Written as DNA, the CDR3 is TGTGCCAGCAGCTTGCCCGGGACAGGGTTGACTGAAGCTTTCTTT. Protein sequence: CASSLPGTGLTEAFF.

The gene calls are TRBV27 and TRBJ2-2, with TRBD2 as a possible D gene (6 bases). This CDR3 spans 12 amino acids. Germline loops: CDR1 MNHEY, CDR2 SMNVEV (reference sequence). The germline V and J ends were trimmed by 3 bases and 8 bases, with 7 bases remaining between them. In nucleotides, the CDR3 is TGTGCCAGCAGTTTCGGGGGAGGGGAGCTGTTTTTT. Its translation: CASSFGGGELFF.

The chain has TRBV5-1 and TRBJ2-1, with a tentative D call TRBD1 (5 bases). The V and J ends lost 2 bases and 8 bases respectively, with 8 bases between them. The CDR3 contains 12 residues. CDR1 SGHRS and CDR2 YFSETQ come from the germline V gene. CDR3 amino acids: CASSFQGDEQFF. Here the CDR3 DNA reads TGCGCCAGCAGCTTCCAAGGGGATGAGCAGTTCTTC.

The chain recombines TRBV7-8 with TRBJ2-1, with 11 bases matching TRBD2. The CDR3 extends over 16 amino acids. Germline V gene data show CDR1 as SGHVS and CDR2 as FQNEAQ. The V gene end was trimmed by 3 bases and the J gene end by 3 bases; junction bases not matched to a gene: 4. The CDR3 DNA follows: TGTGCCAGCAGCTTGCTGGGGACTAGCGGCTACAATGAGCAGTTCTTC. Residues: CASSLLGTSGYNEQFF.

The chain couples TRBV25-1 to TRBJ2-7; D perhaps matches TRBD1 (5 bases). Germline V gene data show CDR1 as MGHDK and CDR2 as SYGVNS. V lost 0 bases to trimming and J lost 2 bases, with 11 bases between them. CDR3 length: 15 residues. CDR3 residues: CASSEYCPGTYEQYF. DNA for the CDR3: TGTGCCAGCAGTGAATATTGTCCAGGGACCTACGAGCAGTACTTC.

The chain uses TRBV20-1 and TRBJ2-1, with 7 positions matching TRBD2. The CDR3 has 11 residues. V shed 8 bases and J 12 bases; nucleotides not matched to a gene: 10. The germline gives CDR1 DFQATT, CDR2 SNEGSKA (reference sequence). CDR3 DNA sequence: TGCAGTTCTCCCTTTGGGGGGGTGCAGTTCTTC. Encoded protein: CSSPFGGVQFF.

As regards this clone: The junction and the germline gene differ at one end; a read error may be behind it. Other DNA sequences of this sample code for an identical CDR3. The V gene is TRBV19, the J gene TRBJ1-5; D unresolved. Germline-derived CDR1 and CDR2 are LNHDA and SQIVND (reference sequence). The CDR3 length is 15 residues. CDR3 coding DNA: TGTGCCAGTAGTGTCCGGGGAAATAGCAATCAGCCTCAGCATTTT. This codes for CASSVRGNSNQPQHF.

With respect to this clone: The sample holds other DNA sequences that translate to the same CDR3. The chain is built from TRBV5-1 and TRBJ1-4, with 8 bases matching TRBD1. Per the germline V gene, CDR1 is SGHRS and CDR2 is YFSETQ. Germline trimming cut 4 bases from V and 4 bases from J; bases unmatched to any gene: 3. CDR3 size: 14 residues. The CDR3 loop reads CASSQGQGNEKLFF. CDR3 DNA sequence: TGCGCCAGCAGCCAAGGACAGGGTAATGAAAAACTGTTTTTT.

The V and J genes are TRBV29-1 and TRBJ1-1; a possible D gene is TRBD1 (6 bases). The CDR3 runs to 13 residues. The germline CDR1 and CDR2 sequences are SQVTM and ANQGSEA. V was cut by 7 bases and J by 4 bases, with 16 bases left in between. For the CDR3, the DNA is TGCAGCGGAGCGGGGGGGCAGGGCACTGAAGCTTTCTTT. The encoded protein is CSGAGGQGTEAFF.

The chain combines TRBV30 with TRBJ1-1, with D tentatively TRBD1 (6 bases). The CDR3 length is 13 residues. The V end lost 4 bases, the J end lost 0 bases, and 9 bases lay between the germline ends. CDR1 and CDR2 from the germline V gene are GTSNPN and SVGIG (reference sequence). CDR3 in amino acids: CAWTGQMNTEAFF. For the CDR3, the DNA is TGTGCCTGGACTGGACAGATGAACACTGAAGCTTTCTTT.

The DNA of the CDR3 is TGTGCCAGTAGCCAACCGGGACAGGGTATAAACACCATATATTTT. It is translated as CASSQPGQGINTIYF. This chain uses TRBV19 with TRBJ1-3; 9 bases map to TRBD1. The CDR3 has 15 residues. V was clipped by 6 bases and J by 6 bases; unmatched bases: 9. In germline, CDR1 is LNHDA, CDR2 SQIVND (reference sequence).

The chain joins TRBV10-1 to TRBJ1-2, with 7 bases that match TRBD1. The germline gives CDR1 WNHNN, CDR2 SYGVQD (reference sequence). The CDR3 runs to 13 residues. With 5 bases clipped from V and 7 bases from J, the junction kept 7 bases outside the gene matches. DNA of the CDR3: TGCGCCAGCAGTCCCGACAGGGTAGCTGGCTACACCTTC. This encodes CASSPDRVAGYTF.

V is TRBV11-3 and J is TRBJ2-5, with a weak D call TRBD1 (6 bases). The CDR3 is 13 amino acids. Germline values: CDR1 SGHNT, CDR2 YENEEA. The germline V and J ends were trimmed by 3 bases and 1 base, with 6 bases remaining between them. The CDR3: CASSLDSQETQYF. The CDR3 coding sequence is TGTGCCAGCAGCTTGGACAGCCAAGAGACCCAGTACTTC.

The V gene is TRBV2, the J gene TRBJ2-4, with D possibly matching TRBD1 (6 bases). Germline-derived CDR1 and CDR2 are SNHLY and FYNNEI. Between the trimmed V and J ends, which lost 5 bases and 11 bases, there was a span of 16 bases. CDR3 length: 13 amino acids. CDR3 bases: TGTGCCAGCAGTACCCGGGACACCTCTCTTCAGTACTTC. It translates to CASSTRDTSLQYF.

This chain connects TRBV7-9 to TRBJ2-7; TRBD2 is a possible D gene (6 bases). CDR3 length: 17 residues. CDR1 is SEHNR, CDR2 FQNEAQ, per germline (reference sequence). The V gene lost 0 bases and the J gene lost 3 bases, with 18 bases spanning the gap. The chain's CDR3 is CASSLAGGGTFIYEQYF. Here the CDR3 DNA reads TGTGCCAGCAGCTTAGCGGGTGGAGGGACGTTTATCTACGAGCAGTACTTC.

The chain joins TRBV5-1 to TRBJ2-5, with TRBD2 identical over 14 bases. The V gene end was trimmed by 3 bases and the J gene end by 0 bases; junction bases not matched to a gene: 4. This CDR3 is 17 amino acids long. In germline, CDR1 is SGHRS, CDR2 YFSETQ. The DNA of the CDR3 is TGCGCCAGCAGCTCGGGACTAGCGGGGGCCTACCAAGAGACCCAGTACTTC. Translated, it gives CASSSGLAGAYQETQYF. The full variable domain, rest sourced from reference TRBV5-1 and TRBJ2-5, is KAGVTQTPRYLIKTRGQQVTLSCSPISGHRSVSWYQQTPGQGLQFLFEYFSETQRNKGNFPGRFSGRQFSNSRSEMNVSTLELGDSALYLCASSSGLAGAYQETQYFGPGTRLLVL.

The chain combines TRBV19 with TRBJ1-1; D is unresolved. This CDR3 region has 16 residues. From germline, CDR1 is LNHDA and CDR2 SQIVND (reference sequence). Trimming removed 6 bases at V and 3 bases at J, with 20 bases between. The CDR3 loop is CASRNKLGGHHTEAFF. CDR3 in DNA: TGTGCCAGTAGAAACAAACTGGGCGGGCACCACACTGAAGCTTTCTTT.

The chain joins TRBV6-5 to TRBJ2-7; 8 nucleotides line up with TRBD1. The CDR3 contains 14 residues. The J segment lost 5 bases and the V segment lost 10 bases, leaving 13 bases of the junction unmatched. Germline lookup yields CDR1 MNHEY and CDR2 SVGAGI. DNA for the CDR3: TGTGCCACCTCCTCCGGACAGGGTGGTAACGAGCAGTACTTC. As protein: CATSSGQGGNEQYF.